The 24 T cell receptor beta chains reported below all come from one sample, sequenced in a study of graft-versus-host responses after intestinal transplantation. The repertoire was sequenced with immunoSEQ multiplex PCR; TCRdb's copy has only in-frame clones and lacks some. The sample consists of around 90,000 clones, 85% to 95% of them appearing once. These receptors lack a known antigen. Sequencing used unstimulated CD4+ T cells sorted from spleen or lymph node cells, obtained before transplant. These receptors all come from a human donor who was the organ donor for an intestinal transplant.

V and J are TRBV7-2 and TRBJ2-3; 7 bases are a match to TRBD1. Germline V gene sequence: CDR1 SGHTA, CDR2 FQGNSA. V lost 6 bases, J lost 3 bases, and 12 bases stayed unmatched. The CDR3 is 16 residues long. CDR3 protein: CASSKLTGVSTDTQYF. CDR3 DNA: TGTGCCAGCAGTAAGTTAACAGGGGTCTCAACAGATACGCAGTATTTT.

The genes are TRBV5-1 and TRBJ2-5, with 7 bases lining up with TRBD1. This CDR3 is built from 12 residues. V shed 8 bases, J shed 8 bases, and the junction held 9 bases outside the gene matches. Germline V gene sequence: CDR1 SGHRS, CDR2 YFSETQ. CDR3 coding DNA: TGCGCCAGTCGACAGGGAGTAGGAACCCAGTACTTC. Protein product: CASRQGVGTQYF.

In its sample, this clone was seen once. This chain joins TRBV2 and TRBJ1-1, with unresolved D. V lost 4 bases, J lost 2 bases, and 5 bases lay in between. CDR1 SNHLY and CDR2 FYNNEI come from the germline V gene. CDR3 length: 12 residues. This chain's CDR3 is CASSVSNTEAFF. The DNA of the CDR3 is TGTGCCAGCAGTGTAAGTAACACTGAAGCTTTCTTT.

Only a few counts were recorded for this clone. This chain connects TRBV15 to TRBJ2-3, with no clear D. V gave up 1 base and J gave up 0 bases, with 8 bases separating them. Germline lookup yields CDR1 LNHNV and CDR2 YYDKDF (reference sequence). This CDR3 is built from 15 residues. The CDR3 is CATSRGRGSTDTQYF. DNA of the CDR3: TGTGCCACCAGCAGAGGCCGCGGAAGCACAGATACGCAGTATTTT. Complete variable domain (other parts from reference TRBV15 and TRBJ2-3): DAMVIQNPRYQVTQFGKPVTLSCSQTLNHNVMYWYQQKSSQAPKLLFHYYDKDFNNEADTPDNFQSRRPNTSFCFLDIRSPGLGDTAMYLCATSRGRGSTDTQYFGPGTRLTVL.

The chain recombines TRBV4-3 with TRBJ1-2; 10 bases fit TRBD1. This CDR3 is built from 15 residues. Trimming removed 2 bases from V and 7 bases from J; junction bases left unmatched: 7. Per the germline V gene, CDR1 is LGHNA and CDR2 is YSLEER. CDR3 DNA sequence: TGCGCCAGCAGCCAATCTTCCGGGACAGGGGCTGGCTACACCTTC. Protein: CASSQSSGTGAGYTF.

This chain joins TRBV4-3 and TRBJ1-6; no clear D gene. This CDR3 has 14 amino acids. Between the trimmed V and J ends, which lost 1 base and 10 bases, there was a span of 11 bases. The germline CDR1 and CDR2 sequences are LGHNA and YSLEER. The CDR3 bases are TGCGCCAGCAGCCAAGGTTTAAGGTCCTCACCCCTCCACTTT. It yields the protein CASSQGLRSSPLHF.

The rearrangement joins TRBV4-2 to TRBJ2-7; D might be TRBD2 (6 bases). The CDR3 totals 13 residues. The V and J ends lost 2 bases and 7 bases respectively, with 12 bases between them. Germline V gene sequence: CDR1 LGHNA, CDR2 YNFKEQ. The CDR3 DNA sequence: TGTGCCAGCAGCCAACGGGACTCTCGGGAGCAGTACTTC. Residues: CASSQRDSREQYF.

This sequence joins TRBV27 and TRBJ2-5, with 12 bases matching TRBD2. The last part of the DNA fits TRBJ2-7 better; the J call may be wrong. CDR3 length: 15 residues. Germline V gene sequence: CDR1 MNHEY, CDR2 SMNVEV (reference sequence). For the CDR3, the DNA is TGTGCCAGCAGTCCCGGACTAGCGGGGTACTACGAGCAGTACTTC. This encodes CASSPGLAGYYEQYF.

The rearrangement joins TRBV2 to TRBJ2-1; 9 bases line up with TRBD2. CDR1 SNHLY and CDR2 FYNNEI come from the germline V gene. This CDR3 is 16 amino acids long. V shed 6 bases, J shed 4 bases, and the junction held 10 bases outside the gene matches. The CDR3 loop is CASRSFGAGGYNEQFF. The DNA for the CDR3 is TGTGCCAGCAGATCTTTCGGAGCGGGGGGTTACAATGAGCAGTTCTTC.

This clone is a singleton in its sample. The chain combines TRBV28 with TRBJ2-5, with a tentative D call TRBD2 (7 bases). Germline V gene sequence: CDR1 MDHEN, CDR2 SYDVKM. The CDR3 is 14 residues long. CDR3 loop: CVSGASGESETQYF. The CDR3 nucleotides are TGTGTTTCGGGGGCTAGCGGAGAGTCTGAGACCCAGTACTTC.

The chain has TRBV9 and TRBJ2-7, with D perhaps TRBD1 (7 bases). This CDR3 is 15 amino acids long. V gave up 3 bases and J gave up 0 bases, with 13 bases separating them. Germline V gene data show CDR1 as SGDLS and CDR2 as YYNGEE. CDR3 in amino acids: CASSARQGGSYEQYF. The DNA for the CDR3 is TGTGCCAGCAGCGCAAGACAGGGAGGCTCCTACGAGCAGTACTTC.

The chain employs TRBV11-2 and TRBJ1-2; TRBD1 matches at 7 bases. V trimming: 1 base; J trimming: 3 bases; junction bases outside the gene matches: 5. This CDR3 is 15 amino acids long. Germline V gives CDR1 SGHAT, CDR2 FQNNGV. CDR3 residues: CASSLVIGGDYGYTF. The CDR3 region has the DNA TGTGCCAGCAGCTTAGTTATAGGGGGCGACTATGGCTACACCTTC.

V and J are TRBV20-1 and TRBJ1-2; D remains ambiguous. The germline V and J ends were trimmed by 3 bases and 12 bases, with 5 bases remaining between them. The CDR3 is made up of 8 amino acids. Germline V lookup: CDR1 DFQATT, CDR2 SNEGSKA (reference sequence). The CDR3 region is CSARADTF. The DNA of the CDR3 is TGCAGTGCTAGGGCAGACACCTTC.

The gene calls are TRBV4-1 and TRBJ2-2; D gene unclear. Germline V gene data show CDR1 as MGHRA and CDR2 as YSYEKL. CDR3 length: 16 residues. With 0 bases removed from V and 6 bases from J, the gap between germline ends came to 14 bases. The CDR3 DNA is TGCGCCAGCAGCCAAGAGGCCAGAGGTACTCCCGGGGAGCTGTTTTTT. This encodes CASSQEARGTPGELFF.

This clone was seen once. This chain uses TRBV7-9 with TRBJ2-2, with D maybe TRBD1 (6 bases). V lost 4 bases and J lost 3, with 15 bases in between. The CDR3 covers 16 residues. CDR1 and CDR2 (germline): SEHNR, FQNEAQ (reference sequence). In nucleotides, the CDR3 is TGTGCCAGCAGCTCCTGGGGGCGCCAGGACACCGGGGAGCTGTTTTTT. It is translated as CASSSWGRQDTGELFF. The whole variable domain, remainder taken from reference TRBV7-9 and TRBJ2-2, is DTGVSQNPRHKITKRGQNVTFRCDPISEHNRLYWYRQTLGQGPEFLTYFQNEAQLEKSRLLSDRFSAERPKGSFSTLEIQRTEQGDSAMYLCASSSWGRQDTGELFFGEGSRLTVL.

The V gene is TRBV9, the J gene TRBJ2-7; 9 bases are shared with TRBD2. Germline assignment: CDR1 SGDLS and CDR2 YYNGEE. CDR3 length: 15 amino acids. The junction had 1 base not matched to a gene; V was cut back by 0 bases and J by 0 bases. The CDR3: CASSVGGGVSYEQYF. In DNA form, the CDR3 reads TGTGCCAGCAGCGTAGGCGGGGGGGTCTCCTACGAGCAGTACTTC.

The V gene is TRBV19, the J gene TRBJ2-5, with unresolved D. The CDR3 covers 11 residues. Germline assignment: CDR1 LNHDA and CDR2 SQIVND (reference sequence). Trimming pared 4 bases from V and 5 bases from J, leaving 5 bases between. Written as DNA, the CDR3 is TGTGCCAGTAGTAGTCGGGAGACCCAGTACTTC. Translation gives CASSSRETQYF.

This sequence joins TRBV10-1 and TRBJ2-1; 9 bases are a match to TRBD2. J lost 10 bases, V lost 0 bases, and 10 bases had no gene match. The CDR3 covers 16 residues. The germline V gene has CDR1 WNHNN and CDR2 SYGVQD (reference sequence). The CDR3 here is CASSESLRGGLSEQFF. The DNA for the CDR3 is TGCGCCAGCAGTGAGTCGTTGCGGGGGGGGCTCAGCGAGCAGTTCTTC.

The J gene is TRBJ1-3, the V gene TRBV29-1; D gene ambiguous. V was shortened by 4 bases and J by 4 bases, with 5 bases between the two germline ends. The CDR3 contains 11 residues. In germline, CDR1 is SQVTM, CDR2 ANQGSEA. CDR3 DNA: TGCAGCGTTGTTTTCGGAAACACCATATATTTT. This sequence encodes CSVVFGNTIYF.

The chain is built from TRBV28 and TRBJ2-1; D might be TRBD1 or TRBD2, each matching 5 bases. The germline CDR1 and CDR2 sequences are MDHEN and SYDVKM. The germline V and J ends were trimmed by 6 bases and 0 bases, with 21 bases remaining between them. The CDR3 runs 18 residues. CDR3 nucleotides: TGTGCCAGCAGACGTAGCCGGGACGCACTACTCTCCTACAATGAGCAGTTCTTC. This encodes CASRRSRDALLSYNEQFF. Full variable domain (remainder filled in from reference TRBV28 and TRBJ2-1): DVKVTQSSRYLVKRTGEKVFLECVQDMDHENMFWYRQDPGLGLRLIYFSYDVKMKEKGDIPEGYSVSREKKERFSLILESASTNQTSMYLCASRRSRDALLSYNEQFFGPGTRLTVL.

The rearrangement links TRBV2 to TRBJ2-7; no reliable D call. V shed 4 bases and J shed 3 bases, with 7 bases lying between them. Looked up from germline, CDR1 is SNHLY and CDR2 is FYNNEI. The CDR3 length is 12 residues. The chain's CDR3 is CASSALNYEQYF. DNA of the CDR3: TGTGCCAGCAGTGCCCTGAACTACGAGCAGTACTTC.

CDR3 loop: CASSPYRGDTEAFF. The CDR3 coding sequence is TGTGCCAGCAGCCCGTACAGGGGTGATACTGAAGCTTTCTTT. The J gene is TRBJ1-1, the V gene TRBV5-4, with 7 bases lining up with TRBD1. The ends lost 4 bases at V and 5 bases at J; junction bases unmatched: 8. The CDR3 covers 14 residues. Germline values: CDR1 SGHNT, CDR2 YYREEE (reference sequence).

J is TRBJ2-1 and V is TRBV13; TRBD2 agrees at 9 bases. The CDR3 is made up of 14 amino acids. The V and J ends lost 5 bases and 6 bases, in that order; junction bases with no gene match: 5. Germline assignment: CDR1 PRHDT and CDR2 FYEKMQ (reference sequence). The CDR3 DNA reads TGTGCCAGCAGCCTGACTAGCGGTGGCAATGAGCAGTTCTTC. Amino acid sequence: CASSLTSGGNEQFF.

The J gene is TRBJ1-2, the V gene TRBV5-4, with D perhaps TRBD1 (6 bases). V was shortened by 4 bases and J by 4 bases, with 20 bases between the two germline ends. The CDR3 sequence is 16 residues long. In germline, CDR1 is SGHNT, CDR2 YYREEE (reference sequence). In DNA, the CDR3 is TGTGCCAGCAGCAGGCCCCTGGACAGTGATCGCTATGGCTACACCTTC. Protein sequence: CASSRPLDSDRYGYTF.